This T cell receptor (beta chain) was retrieved from a study of patients and donors after allogeneic stem cell transplantation. This clonotype was detected once. TCRdb reprocessed the RT-PCR reads with MiXCR, giving one entry per CDR3 protein. The sample lists about 160,000 distinct CDR3 sequences; approximately 40% were seen once. CDR3 length: 15 amino acids. The V gene's germline CDR1 is LGHNA and CDR2 YSLEER. V was cut by 6 bases and J by 0 bases, with 14 bases left in between. This receptor was identified in a human donor who was either an allogeneic HSCT recipient or a stem cell or donor lymphocyte infusion donor (not recorded which). It is not recorded whose cells these are; they may come from a transplant donor. The rearrangement joins TRBV4-3 to TRBJ1-2; D perhaps matches TRBD1 (5 bases). The sample consisted of blood, either unsorted or a sorted T cell fraction (not recorded which). This CDR3 reads CASRVVDSPNYGYTF. CDR3 DNA sequence: TGCGCCAGCAGGGTAGTTGACAGTCCTAACTATGGCTACACCTTC.